The 20 T cell receptor beta chains below all came from one sample that was sequenced in a study of hypomethylating agent response in myelodysplastic syndrome. Assay used: immunoSEQ multiplex PCR; TCRdb lists only in-frame clones, some missing. The repertoire holds about 1,600 clones, around 82% seen once, with roughly 19% in the top ten. The sample was bone marrow, taken before or after starting hypomethylating agent treatment for myelodysplastic syndrome (not recorded which). Receptors were obtained from a human donor with myelodysplastic syndrome.

CDR3 in DNA: TGTGCCAGCAGTTTATTGGGGAATACCGTATCCAATGAGCAGTTCTTC. It translates to CASSLLGNTVSNEQFF. The rearrangement uses TRBV27 and TRBJ2-1; D is uncertain. V dropped 1 base and J dropped 6 bases, with 16 bases sitting between them. The length of the CDR3 is 16 residues. Germline V gene lookup returns CDR1 MNHEY and CDR2 SMNVEV (reference sequence).

This clone appeared a few times. The chain is built from TRBV6-1 and TRBJ2-5; 8 bases are shared with TRBD2. With 4 bases clipped from V and 0 bases from J, the junction kept 4 bases outside the gene matches. The CDR3 is made up of 15 amino acids. CDR1 is MNHNS, CDR2 SASEGT, per germline. The CDR3 reads CASSASLADQETQYF. The CDR3 DNA is TGTGCCAGCAGTGCCTCACTAGCGGACCAAGAGACCCAGTACTTC.

This chain links TRBV21-1 with TRBJ2-2; the tabulated D call, TRBD1, remains unverified against the DNA. TRBV21-1 is annotated as a pseudogene. The CDR3 spans 16 residues. The CDR3 loop is CASSNLDREDTGELFF. In nucleotides, the CDR3 is TGTGCCAGCAGCAACCTGGACAGGGAGGACACCGGGGAGCTGTTTTTT.

V usage is TRBV18 and J usage is TRBJ2-7; no reliable D call. CDR1 KGHSH and CDR2 LQKENI come from the germline V gene. V was pared by 2 bases and J by 2 bases, with 10 bases between. The length of the CDR3 is 14 residues. CDR3 sequence: CASSPKGSTYEQYF. In DNA, the CDR3 is TGTGCCAGCTCACCAAAAGGCAGTACCTACGAGCAGTACTTC.

This clone was picked up a small number of times. The chain combines TRBV2 with TRBJ1-2, with 7 bases aligning to TRBD1. Germline V gives CDR1 SNHLY, CDR2 FYNNEI. V dropped 5 bases and J dropped 8; count of bases not matched to a gene: 5. The CDR3 covers 12 residues. CDR3 bases: TGTGCCAGCAGTCCTACAGGGGAAGGCTACACCTTC. Amino acids: CASSPTGEGYTF.

V usage is TRBV10-3 and J usage is TRBJ2-2; D gene ambiguous. This CDR3 has 15 residues. Germline CDR1 reads ENHRY; CDR2 reads SYGVKD. Trimming stripped 2 bases from V and 6 bases from J, with 13 bases between. The CDR3 loop is CAISEGALRAGELFF. Written as DNA, the CDR3 is TGTGCCATCAGTGAGGGCGCTTTACGGGCCGGGGAGCTGTTTTTT.

The rearrangement joins TRBV2 to TRBJ1-2, with D perhaps TRBD1 (5 bases). Germline V CDR1 and CDR2: SNHLY, FYNNEI. V shed 8 bases and J shed 8 bases, with 12 bases lying between them. The CDR3 covers 11 residues. The CDR3: CASGRVGGYTF. The CDR3 coding sequence is TGTGCCAGCGGCAGGGTTGGCGGCTACACCTTC.

This clone was detected only a few times. This chain uses TRBV7-9 with TRBJ1-6; D possibly corresponds to TRBD1 (5 bases). V was trimmed by 2 bases and J by 9 bases, leaving 14 bases between them. This CDR3 region has 15 residues. Germline loops: CDR1 SEHNR, CDR2 FQNEAQ (reference sequence). CDR3 sequence reads: CASSLRQIAGSPLHF. CDR3 nucleotides: TGTGCCAGCAGCTTAAGACAGATCGCTGGTTCACCCCTCCACTTT.

The chain is built from TRBV7-9 and TRBJ2-7; TRBD2 aligns across 7 bases. The V gene's germline CDR1 is SEHNR and CDR2 FQNEAQ (reference sequence). The CDR3 totals 16 residues. With V trimmed by 5 bases and J by 7 bases, 17 bases remained unmatched. In DNA form, the CDR3 reads TGTGCCAGCAGCCCAAGGGGAGGGGTCACCTTTCGGGAGCAGTACTTC. Its protein product is CASSPRGGVTFREQYF.

V usage is TRBV5-1 and J usage is TRBJ2-1; a weak D match, TRBD2 (5 bases). CDR1 and CDR2 from the germline V gene are SGHRS and YFSETQ. This CDR3 comprises 15 residues. With 0 bases removed from V and 9 bases from J, the gap between germline ends came to 16 bases. The CDR3 coding sequence is TGCGCCAGCAGCTTGGTTCCCCCCGGCGCGGGTGAGCAGTTCTTC. Protein sequence: CASSLVPPGAGEQFF.

V usage is TRBV5-6 and J usage is TRBJ2-5; tentative D call: TRBD2 (6 bases). Germline V gene data show CDR1 as SGHDT and CDR2 as YYEEEE. Trimming took off 3 bases at V and 1 base at J, with 19 bases between the two ends. This CDR3 contains 17 residues. The CDR3 DNA is TGTGCCAGCAGCTCCGGTGCGGGGCACAGAGCCCAAGAGACCCAGTACTTC. It specifies CASSSGAGHRAQETQYF. The full variable domain, its missing parts supplied by reference TRBV5-6 and TRBJ2-5, is DAGVTQSPTHLIKTRGQQVTLRCSPKSGHDTVSWYQQALGQGPQFIFQYYEEEERQRGNFPDRFSGHQFPNYSSELNVNALLLGDSALYLCASSSGAGHRAQETQYFGPGTRLLVL.

The rearrangement links TRBV5-4 to TRBJ2-1; TRBD1 aligns across 10 bases. The junction had 5 bases not matched to a gene; V was cut back by 3 bases and J by 2 bases. The CDR3 length is 16 residues. Germline V gene data show CDR1 as SGHNT and CDR2 as YYREEE (reference sequence). The DNA for the CDR3 is TGTGCCAGCAGCTCGGGGGGACAGGGGACCTACAATGAGCAGTTCTTC. This sequence encodes CASSSGGQGTYNEQFF.

This clone was seen more than once but under ten times. The rearrangement joins TRBV19 to TRBJ1-6, with 7 bases that match TRBD1. CDR3 length equals 14 residues. In germline, CDR1 is LNHDA, CDR2 SQIVND (reference sequence). V gave up 1 base and J gave up 7 bases; unmatched junction bases: 1. This CDR3 is CASSIVQGNSPLHF. CDR3 DNA: TGTGCCAGTAGTATAGTACAGGGGAATTCACCCCTCCACTTT.

The CDR3 region has the DNA TGTGCCAGCAGCGTAGAGACAGGGGGCACCGGGGAGCTGTTTTTT. Its translation is CASSVETGGTGELFF. V usage is TRBV9 and J usage is TRBJ2-2; the match to TRBD1 covers 9 bases. Trimming removed 0 bases from V and 4 bases from J; junction bases left unmatched: 1. The CDR3 is 15 amino acids. Germline V lookup: CDR1 SGDLS, CDR2 YYNGEE.

The CDR3 here is CASRTTGSYEQYF. CDR3 coding DNA: TGTGCCAGCAGGACCACAGGTTCCTACGAGCAGTACTTC. The chain employs TRBV11-3 and TRBJ2-7; D might be TRBD1 (5 bases). Per the germline V gene, CDR1 is SGHNT and CDR2 is YENEEA. V was cut by 6 bases and J by 1 base, with 10 bases left in between. The CDR3 has 13 amino acids.

The J gene is TRBJ1-2, the V gene TRBV2, with a tentative D call TRBD1 (5 bases). The V end was cut by 6 bases, the J end by 4 bases, with 9 bases between. This CDR3 has 12 amino acids. Germline V gene lookup returns CDR1 SNHLY and CDR2 FYNNEI. CDR3 in DNA: TGTGCCAGCAGACAGGAAGCCTATGGCTACACCTTC. As protein: CASRQEAYGYTF.

V usage is TRBV5-1 and J usage is TRBJ2-1; TRBD2 matches at 13 bases. The CDR3 extends over 17 amino acids. V lost 2 bases and J lost 3; bases outside the gene matches: 5. Germline CDR1 is SGHRS and CDR2 is YFSETQ. DNA for the CDR3: TGCGCCAGCAGCTTACGGACTAGCGGGGGAAACTACAATGAGCAGTTCTTC. This gives the protein CASSLRTSGGNYNEQFF.

The chain joins TRBV18 to TRBJ2-2; 15 bases match TRBD2. This CDR3 contains 19 residues. Losses at the gene ends were 3 bases for V and 6 bases for J; bases not matched to a gene: 11. Looked up from germline, CDR1 is KGHSH and CDR2 is LQKENI. CDR3 loop: CASSPMGLAGGTLSGELFF. The CDR3 nucleotides are TGTGCCAGCTCACCGATGGGACTAGCGGGAGGTACCCTCTCCGGGGAGCTGTTTTTT.

The V gene is TRBV4-3, the J gene TRBJ2-2; D not resolved. Trimming removed 1 base at V and 0 bases at J, with 6 bases between. The germline gives CDR1 LGHNA, CDR2 YSLEER. The CDR3 sequence is 15 residues long. CDR3: CASSQVFANTGELFF. The CDR3 bases are TGCGCCAGCAGCCAAGTGTTCGCGAACACCGGGGAGCTGTTTTTT.

V is TRBV7-2 and J is TRBJ2-1; 7 bases map to TRBD2. The CDR3 consists of 17 residues. The J segment lost 6 bases and the V segment lost 1 base, leaving 12 bases of the junction unmatched. Germline-derived CDR1 and CDR2 are SGHTA and FQGNSA. The CDR3 bases are TGTGCCAGCAGCTTAGTTTTTCTAGCGGAGATCCTCAATGAGCAGTTCTTC. It encodes CASSLVFLAEILNEQFF. The variable domain in full, with the rest retrieved from reference TRBV7-2 and TRBJ2-1, is GAGVSQSPSNKVTEKGKDVELRCDPISGHTALYWYRQSLGQGLEFLIYFQGNSAPDKSGLPSDRFSAERTGGSVSTLTIQRTQQEDSAVYLCASSLVFLAEILNEQFFGPGTRLTVL.